Listed here are 17 T cell receptor beta chains from one sample, sequenced in a study of cytomegalovirus exposure and HLA in healthy donors. Both 60 Vbeta primers and 13 Jbeta primers went into the PCR. Profiled with immunoSEQ multiplex PCR; TCRdb holds only in-frame clones, not every one. The table lists some 84,000 clones, more than 50% of them singletons, with over 14% in the top ten. Sequenced input: PBMCs. These receptors all come from a middle-aged woman in good health and CMV-seropositive.

The chain carries TRBV28 and TRBJ1-2; 9 bases line up with TRBD1. The CDR3 spans 12 residues. From germline, CDR1 is MDHEN and CDR2 SYDVKM. Germline trimming cut 4 bases from V and 8 bases from J; bases unmatched to any gene: 2. The DNA of the CDR3 is TGTGCCAGCAGTTCCGGACAGGGGGGCTACACCTTC. It encodes CASSSGQGGYTF.

This clone showed up just a few times. The rearrangement uses TRBV5-6 and TRBJ1-5; TRBD1 might be the D (6 bases). Trimming left V 1 base short and J 2 bases short, with 13 bases between. The CDR3 spans 16 residues. CDR1 is SGHDT, CDR2 YYEEEE, per germline. Here the CDR3 DNA reads TGTGCCAGCAGCTTGTGGGCCAGGGGACGCAATCAGCCCCAGCATTTT. This sequence encodes CASSLWARGRNQPQHF.

The chain links TRBV10-3 to TRBJ2-7, with TRBD1 matching over 8 bases. V shed 6 bases, J shed 0 bases, and the junction held 1 base outside the gene matches. Germline values: CDR1 ENHRY, CDR2 SYGVKD. The CDR3 is 13 amino acids. The CDR3 sequence: CAIRGQVSYEQYF. The CDR3 DNA is TGTGCCATCAGGGGACAGGTCTCCTACGAGCAGTACTTC.

This rearrangement joins TRBV2 to TRBJ1-2; the D is unclear. The germline V and J ends were trimmed by 7 bases and 13 bases, with 19 bases remaining between them. Germline assignment: CDR1 SNHLY and CDR2 FYNNEI. This CDR3 is built from 12 residues. The CDR3 sequence: CASKAPTGIFTF. The DNA of the CDR3 is TGTGCCAGCAAGGCGCCCACGGGAATCTTCACCTTC.

This clone was observed a few times. The chain couples TRBV18 to TRBJ2-3, with D possibly being TRBD2 (7 bases). The CDR3 spans 17 residues. In germline, CDR1 is KGHSH, CDR2 LQKENI. V was shortened by 3 bases and J by 0 bases, with 16 bases between the two germline ends. DNA of the CDR3: TGTGCCAGCTCACCGGGGGGGCCATTTAGAAGCACAGATACGCAGTATTTT. Protein sequence: CASSPGGPFRSTDTQYF.

J is TRBJ1-2 and V is TRBV5-1; 8 bases match TRBD1. The germline V gene has CDR1 SGHRS and CDR2 YFSETQ. This CDR3 spans 14 amino acids. V trimming: 2 bases; J trimming: 7 bases; junction bases outside the gene matches: 7. CDR3 DNA sequence: TGCGCCAGCAGCTTTGCGACAGGGGATGGTGGCTACACCTTC. This gives the protein CASSFATGDGGYTF.

V is TRBV7-2 and J is TRBJ2-7; 8 bases are a match to TRBD1. Trimming took 4 bases from V and 5 from J; bases not matched to a gene: 1. This CDR3 comprises 12 residues. In germline, CDR1 is SGHTA, CDR2 FQGNSA. Written as DNA, the CDR3 is TGTGCCAGCAGCTCGACAGGGGACGAGCAGTACTTC. It translates to CASSSTGDEQYF. The variable domain in full, with the rest retrieved from reference TRBV7-2 and TRBJ2-7, is GAGVSQSPSNKVTEKGKDVELRCDPISGHTALYWYRQSLGQGLEFLIYFQGNSAPDKSGLPSDRFSAERTGGSVSTLTIQRTQQEDSAVYLCASSSTGDEQYFGPGTRLTVT.

The V call is TRBV30, the J call TRBJ1-5; D is ambiguous. The CDR3 length is 15 residues. Trimming stripped 2 bases from V and 0 bases from J, with 11 bases between. The germline V gene encodes CDR1 GTSNPN and CDR2 SVGIG (reference sequence). The CDR3 DNA reads as TGTGCCTGGAGTTCAGGTTTGTTTAGCAATCAGCCCCAGCATTTT. Translating gives CAWSSGLFSNQPQHF.

This clone was picked up a small number of times. The genes are TRBV5-1 and TRBJ1-1, with TRBD1 matching over 12 bases. V shed 0 bases, J shed 7 bases, and the junction held 4 bases outside the gene matches. This CDR3 has 15 residues. CDR1 is SGHRS, CDR2 YFSETQ, per germline. The CDR3 nucleotides are TGCGCCAGCAGCTTGGTCGGGACAGGGGGCGATGAAGCTTTCTTT. Translation: CASSLVGTGGDEAFF. The full variable domain, completed using reference TRBV5-1 and TRBJ1-1, is KAGVTQTPRYLIKTRGQQVTLSCSPISGHRSVSWYQQTPGQGLQFLFEYFSETQRNKGNFPGRFSGRQFSNSRSEMNVSTLELGDSALYLCASSLVGTGGDEAFFGQGTRLTVV.

J is TRBJ1-1 and V is TRBV11-2; no clear D gene. This CDR3 region has 15 residues. V was cut by 5 bases and J by 2 bases, with 15 bases left in between. CDR1 is SGHAT and CDR2 is FQNNGV in the germline V gene. The CDR3 region is CASSRELAANTEAFF. The DNA for the CDR3 is TGTGCCAGCAGCCGGGAGTTGGCAGCTAACACTGAAGCTTTCTTT.

The genes are TRBV7-6 and TRBJ2-1, with 13 nucleotides matching TRBD2. CDR1 and CDR2 from the germline V gene are SGHVS and FNYEAQ. The junction had 14 bases not matched to a gene; V was cut back by 5 bases and J by 10 bases. This CDR3 has 17 amino acids. The chain's CDR3 is CASSPTFGLAGDLEQFF. The DNA for the CDR3 is TGTGCCAGCAGCCCGACCTTTGGACTAGCGGGAGATTTGGAGCAGTTCTTC.

Notes on this clone: Relative to the germline gene, one junction end is altered; a read error may explain this. The gene calls are TRBV6-1 and TRBJ1-1; D gene uncertain. Germline loops: CDR1 MNHNS, CDR2 SASEGT. The CDR3 has 12 residues. The CDR3 region is CASSRLKTEAFF. The CDR3 DNA reads as TGTGCCAGCAGCAGATTGAAGACTGAAGCTTTCTTT.

The J gene is TRBJ2-7, the V gene TRBV19; tentatively, D is TRBD1 (6 bases). CDR1 and CDR2 (germline): LNHDA, SQIVND (reference sequence). This CDR3 contains 11 residues. Between the trimmed V and J ends, which lost 9 bases and 6 bases, there was a span of 12 bases. DNA of the CDR3: TGTGCCAGGCCACAGGGATCCGAGCAGTACTTC. Translating gives CARPQGSEQYF.

The rearrangement joins TRBV7-2 to TRBJ2-7; 11 bases are shared with TRBD2. The CDR3 loop spans 13 amino acids. Germline values: CDR1 SGHTA, CDR2 FQGNSA. After removal of 9 bases from V and 4 bases from J, the junction contained 5 bases not matched to a gene. CDR3 amino acids: CASGTSGFYEQYF. CDR3 sequence (DNA): TGTGCCAGTGGGACTAGCGGATTTTACGAGCAGTACTTC.

This clone was counted between two and nine times. This sequence joins TRBV2 and TRBJ2-3; D remains ambiguous. This CDR3 comprises 11 residues. The germline CDR1 and CDR2 sequences are SNHLY and FYNNEI. V was shortened by 5 bases and J by 6 bases, with 6 bases between the two germline ends. CDR3 in amino acids: CASSYSDTQYF. As DNA, the CDR3 is TGTGCCAGCAGTTATAGTGATACGCAGTATTTT.

V usage is TRBV7-7 and J usage is TRBJ2-5, with D uncertain. Trimming removed 5 bases from V and 0 bases from J, with 7 bases in between. This CDR3 has 13 residues. CDR1 and CDR2 from the germline V gene are SSHAT and FNYEAQ (reference sequence). The CDR3 here is CASSPSHQETQYF. DNA of the CDR3: TGTGCCAGCAGCCCCTCCCACCAAGAGACCCAGTACTTC.

V usage is TRBV15 and J usage is TRBJ1-2; D is unclear. This CDR3 is built from 14 residues. V lost 0 bases, J lost 7 bases, and 12 bases lay in between. Germline V gene data show CDR1 as LNHNV and CDR2 as YYDKDF (reference sequence). The DNA of the CDR3 is TGTGCCACCAGCAGAGATGAGGGTTGGGGTGGCTACACCTTC. Translating gives CATSRDEGWGGYTF.